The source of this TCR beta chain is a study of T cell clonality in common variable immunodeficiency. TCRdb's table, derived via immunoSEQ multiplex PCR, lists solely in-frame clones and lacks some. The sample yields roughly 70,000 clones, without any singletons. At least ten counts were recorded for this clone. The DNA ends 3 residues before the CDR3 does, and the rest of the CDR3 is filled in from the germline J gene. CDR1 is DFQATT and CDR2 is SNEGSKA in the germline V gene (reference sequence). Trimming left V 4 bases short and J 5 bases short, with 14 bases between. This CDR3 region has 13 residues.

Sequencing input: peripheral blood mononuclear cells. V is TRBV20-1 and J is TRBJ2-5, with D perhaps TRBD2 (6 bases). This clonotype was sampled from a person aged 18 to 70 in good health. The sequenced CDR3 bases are TGCAGTGCTAACCGGGACTGGCGGGAGACC. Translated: CSANRDWRET. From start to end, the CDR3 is CSANRDWRETQYF.